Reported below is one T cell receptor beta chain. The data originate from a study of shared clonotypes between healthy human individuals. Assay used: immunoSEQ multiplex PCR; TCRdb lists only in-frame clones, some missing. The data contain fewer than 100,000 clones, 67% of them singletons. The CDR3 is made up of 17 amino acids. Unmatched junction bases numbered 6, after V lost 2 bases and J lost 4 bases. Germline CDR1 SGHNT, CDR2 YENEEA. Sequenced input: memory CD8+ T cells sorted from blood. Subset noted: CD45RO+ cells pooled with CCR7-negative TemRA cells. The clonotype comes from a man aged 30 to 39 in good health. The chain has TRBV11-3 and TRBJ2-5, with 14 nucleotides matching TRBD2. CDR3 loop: CASSLLGTSGSTETQYF. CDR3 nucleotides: TGTGCCAGCAGCTTACTGGGGACTAGCGGGAGCACAGAGACCCAGTACTTC.